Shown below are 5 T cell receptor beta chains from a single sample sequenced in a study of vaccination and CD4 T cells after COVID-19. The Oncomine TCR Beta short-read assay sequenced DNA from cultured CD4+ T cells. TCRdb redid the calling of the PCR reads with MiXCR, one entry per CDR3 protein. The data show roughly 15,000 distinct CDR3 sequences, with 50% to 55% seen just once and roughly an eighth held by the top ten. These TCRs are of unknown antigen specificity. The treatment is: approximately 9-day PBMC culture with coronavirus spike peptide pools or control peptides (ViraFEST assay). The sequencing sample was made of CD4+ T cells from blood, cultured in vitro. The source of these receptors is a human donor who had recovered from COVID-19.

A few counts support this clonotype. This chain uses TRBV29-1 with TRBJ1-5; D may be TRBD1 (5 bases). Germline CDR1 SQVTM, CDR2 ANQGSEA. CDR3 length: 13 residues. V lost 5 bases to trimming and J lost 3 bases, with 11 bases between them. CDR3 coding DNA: TGCAGCGTTCGTCGGGGGTCCAATCAGCCCCAGCATTTT. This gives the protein CSVRRGSNQPQHF.

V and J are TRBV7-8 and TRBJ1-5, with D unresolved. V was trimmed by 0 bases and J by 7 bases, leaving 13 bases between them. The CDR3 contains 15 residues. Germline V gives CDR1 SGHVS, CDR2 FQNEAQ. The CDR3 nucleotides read TGTGCCAGCAGCTTAGCGCAGTGGGGTAGGCAGCCCCAGCATTTT. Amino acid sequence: CASSLAQWGRQPQHF. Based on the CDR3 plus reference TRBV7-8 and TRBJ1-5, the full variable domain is GAGVSQSPRYKVAKRGQDVALRCDPISGHVSLFWYQQALGQGPEFLTYFQNEAQLDKSGLPSDRFFAERPEGSVSTLKIQRTQQEDSAVYLCASSLAQWGRQPQHFGDGTRLSIL.

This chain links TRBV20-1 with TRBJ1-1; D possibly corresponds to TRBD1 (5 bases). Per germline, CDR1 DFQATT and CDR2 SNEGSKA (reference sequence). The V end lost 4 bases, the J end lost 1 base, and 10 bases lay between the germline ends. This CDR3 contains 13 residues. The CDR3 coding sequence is TGCAGTGCTACCGGGACGGCGAACACTGAAGCTTTCTTT. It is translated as CSATGTANTEAFF.

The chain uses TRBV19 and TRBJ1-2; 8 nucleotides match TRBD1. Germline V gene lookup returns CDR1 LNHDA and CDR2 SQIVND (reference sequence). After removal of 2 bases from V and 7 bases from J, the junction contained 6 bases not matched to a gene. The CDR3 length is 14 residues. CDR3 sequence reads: CASSIWSQGAGYTF. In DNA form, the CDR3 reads TGTGCCAGTAGTATATGGAGTCAGGGGGCTGGCTACACCTTC.

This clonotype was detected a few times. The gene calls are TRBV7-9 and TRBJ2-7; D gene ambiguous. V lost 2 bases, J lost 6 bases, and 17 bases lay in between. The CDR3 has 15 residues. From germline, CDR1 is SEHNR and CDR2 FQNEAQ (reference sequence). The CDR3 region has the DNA TGTGCCAGCAGCTTATTGTGGGGTGCCATGAGCGAGCAGTACTTC. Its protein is CASSLLWGAMSEQYF.